This TCR beta chain was profiled in a study of blood T cell repertoires in COVID-19. V shed 5 bases and J 3 bases; nucleotides not matched to a gene: 7. Germline CDR1 SGHTA, CDR2 FQGNSA. This CDR3 region has 15 residues. Per the original methods: Nucleated cell counts were estimated from reference gene primer amplification. The table came from immunoSEQ multiplex PCR; TCRdb's copy has only in-frame clones and leaves some out. That table supplies the V and J calls and clone size; D and trimming were determined from the DNA. The sample yields under 300,000 clones, approximately 90% seen once. All enrollees were about 18 to 90 years old and from 20 to 30 US areas. Which cohort a participant joined came from the clinical history participants gave.

V is TRBV7-2 and J is TRBJ1-5; 7 nucleotides align to TRBD1. Sequencing was carried out using PBMCs or T cells enriched from blood (not recorded which). This receptor was identified in a man in his forties who had recovered from COVID-19. The CDR3 loop is CASSVRQGPNQPQHF. The CDR3 region has the DNA TGTGCCAGCAGCGTGCGACAGGGACCCAATCAGCCCCAGCATTTT.